The T cell receptor beta chain under discussion was sequenced for a study of blood T cell repertoires in COVID-19. In the study's own analysis: Amplification of reference gene primers provided the estimated nucleated cell counts. Sequencing used immunoSEQ multiplex PCR; TCRdb keeps in-frame clones, though not all of them. V and J calls and clone size are given by that table; D and trimming were obtained from the DNA. The sample contains a few hundred thousand clones, around 86% of which appear only once. Germline CDR1 SGHNT, CDR2 YYREEE (reference sequence). The CDR3 covers 15 residues. Trimming cost V 0 bases and J 5 bases; bases outside gene matches: 3.

This sequence joins TRBV5-4 and TRBJ1-2, with 11 bases lining up with TRBD1. Material for sequencing was peripheral blood. The origin of this receptor is a man aged 55 to 70 with acute or convalescent COVID-19. CDR3 in DNA: TGTGCCAGCAGCTTGGGGACAGGGGGCAGGTATGGCTACACCTTC. Translating it yields CASSLGTGGRYGYTF.